This record covers a single T cell receptor (beta chain). This sample is part of a study of blood T cell repertoires in COVID-19. Study summary: The United States, Italy and Spain supplied acute and convalescent COVID-19 samples. T cells, B-cell-depleted T cells, or PBMCs supplied cDNA or gDNA.

The V gene's germline CDR1 is LGHNA and CDR2 YNFKEQ. This CDR3 comprises 16 residues. The J segment lost 0 bases and the V segment lost 1 base, leaving 0 bases of the junction unmatched. Authors' analysis steps: Nucleated cell counts were estimated from reference gene primer amplification. Assay used: immunoSEQ multiplex PCR; TCRdb lists only in-frame clones, some missing. V, J and clone size reflect that table, while D and trimming were determined from the DNA. This sample has around 200,000 clones; roughly 80% occur once, and the top ten carry about 10%. Sequencing input: peripheral blood. The sequence was collected from a woman at least 80 years old with acute or convalescent COVID-19. The rearrangement joins TRBV4-2 to TRBJ1-6; 7 nucleotides align to TRBD1. The CDR3 here is CASSQGDSSYNSPLHF. DNA for the CDR3: TGTGCCAGCAGCCAAGGGGACAGCTCCTATAATTCACCCCTCCACTTT.